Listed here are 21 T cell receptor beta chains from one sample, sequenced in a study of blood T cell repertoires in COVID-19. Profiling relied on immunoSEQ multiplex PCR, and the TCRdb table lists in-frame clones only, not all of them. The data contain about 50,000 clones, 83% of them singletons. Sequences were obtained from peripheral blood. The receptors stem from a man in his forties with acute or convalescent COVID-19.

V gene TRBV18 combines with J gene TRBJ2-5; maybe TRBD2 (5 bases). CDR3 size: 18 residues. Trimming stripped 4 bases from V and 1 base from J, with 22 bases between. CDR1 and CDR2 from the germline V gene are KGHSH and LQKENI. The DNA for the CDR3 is TGTGCCAGCTCACGAATTCGAATTTGGGAGAAGGGCCAAGAGACCCAGTACTTC. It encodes CASSRIRIWEKGQETQYF. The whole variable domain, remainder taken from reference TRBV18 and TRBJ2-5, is NAGVMQNPRHLVRRRGQEARLRCSPMKGHSHVYWYRQLPEEGLKFMVYLQKENIIDESGMPKERFSAEFPKEGPSILRIQQVVRGDSAAYFCASSRIRIWEKGQETQYFGPGTRLLVL.

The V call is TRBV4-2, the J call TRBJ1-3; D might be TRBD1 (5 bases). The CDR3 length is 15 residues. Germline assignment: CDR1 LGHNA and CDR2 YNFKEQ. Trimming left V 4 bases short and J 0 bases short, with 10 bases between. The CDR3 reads CASSPHRTSGNTIYF. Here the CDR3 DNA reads TGTGCCAGCAGCCCACACAGGACCTCTGGAAACACCATATATTTT.

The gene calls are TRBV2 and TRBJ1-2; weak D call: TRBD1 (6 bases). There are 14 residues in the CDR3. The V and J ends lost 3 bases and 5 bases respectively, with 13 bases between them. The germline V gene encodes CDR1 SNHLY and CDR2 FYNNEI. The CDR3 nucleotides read TGTGCCAGCAGTGAGGGCTCCAGGGGTTATGGCTACACCTTC. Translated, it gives CASSEGSRGYGYTF.

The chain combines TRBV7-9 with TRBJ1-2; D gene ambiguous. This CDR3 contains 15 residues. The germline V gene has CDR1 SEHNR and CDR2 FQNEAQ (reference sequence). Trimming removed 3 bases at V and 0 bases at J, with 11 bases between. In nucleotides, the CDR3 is TGTGCCAGCAGCTTCGACACCAGACCTAACTATGGCTACACCTTC. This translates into CASSFDTRPNYGYTF.

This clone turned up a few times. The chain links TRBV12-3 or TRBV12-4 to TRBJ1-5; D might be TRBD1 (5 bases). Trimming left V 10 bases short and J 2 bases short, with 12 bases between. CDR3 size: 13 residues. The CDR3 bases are TGTGCCACCTCGGGAGGGGGCAATCAGCCCCAGCATTTT. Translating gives CATSGGGNQPQHF.

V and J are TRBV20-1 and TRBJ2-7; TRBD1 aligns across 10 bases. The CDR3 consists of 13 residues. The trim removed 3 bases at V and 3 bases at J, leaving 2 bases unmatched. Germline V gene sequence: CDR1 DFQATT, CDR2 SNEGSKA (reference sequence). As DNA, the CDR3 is TGCAGTGCTAGTGGGACAGGGGACTACGAGCAGTACTTC. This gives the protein CSASGTGDYEQYF.

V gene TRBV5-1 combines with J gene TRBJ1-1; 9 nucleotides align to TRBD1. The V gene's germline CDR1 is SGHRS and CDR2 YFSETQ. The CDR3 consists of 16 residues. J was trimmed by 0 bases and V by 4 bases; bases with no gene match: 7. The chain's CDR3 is CASSNPGQGMNTEAFF. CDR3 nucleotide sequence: TGCGCCAGCAGCAATCCGGGACAGGGAATGAACACTGAAGCTTTCTTT. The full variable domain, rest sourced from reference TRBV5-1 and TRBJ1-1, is KAGVTQTPRYLIKTRGQQVTLSCSPISGHRSVSWYQQTPGQGLQFLFEYFSETQRNKGNFPGRFSGRQFSNSRSEMNVSTLELGDSALYLCASSNPGQGMNTEAFFGQGTRLTVV.

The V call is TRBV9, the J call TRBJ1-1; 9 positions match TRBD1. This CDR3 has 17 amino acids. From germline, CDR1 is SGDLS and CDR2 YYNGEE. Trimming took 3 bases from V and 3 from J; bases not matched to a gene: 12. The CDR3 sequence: CASSAREPGQGYTEAFF. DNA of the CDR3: TGTGCCAGCAGCGCCCGGGAGCCGGGACAGGGTTACACTGAAGCTTTCTTT.

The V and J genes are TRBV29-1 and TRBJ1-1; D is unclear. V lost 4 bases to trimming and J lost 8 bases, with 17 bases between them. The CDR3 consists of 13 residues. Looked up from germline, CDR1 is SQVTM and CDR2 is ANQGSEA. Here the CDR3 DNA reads TGCAGCGTTGGGCGGTTACAAACGGAGGAAGCTTTCTTT. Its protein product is CSVGRLQTEEAFF.

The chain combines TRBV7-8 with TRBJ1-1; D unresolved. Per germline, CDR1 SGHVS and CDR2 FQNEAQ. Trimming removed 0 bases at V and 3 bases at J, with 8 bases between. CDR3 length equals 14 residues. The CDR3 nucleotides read TGTGCCAGCAGCTTAGCGGCGGGTTACACTGAAGCTTTCTTT. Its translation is CASSLAAGYTEAFF. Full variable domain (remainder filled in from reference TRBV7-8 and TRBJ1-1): GAGVSQSPRYKVAKRGQDVALRCDPISGHVSLFWYQQALGQGPEFLTYFQNEAQLDKSGLPSDRFFAERPEGSVSTLKIQRTQQEDSAVYLCASSLAAGYTEAFFGQGTRLTVV.

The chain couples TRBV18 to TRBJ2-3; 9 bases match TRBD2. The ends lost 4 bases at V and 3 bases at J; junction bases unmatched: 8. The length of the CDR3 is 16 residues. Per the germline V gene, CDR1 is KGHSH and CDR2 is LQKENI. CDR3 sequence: CASSQELAGSTDTQYF. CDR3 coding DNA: TGTGCCAGCTCACAGGAGCTAGCGGGGTCAACAGATACGCAGTATTTT.

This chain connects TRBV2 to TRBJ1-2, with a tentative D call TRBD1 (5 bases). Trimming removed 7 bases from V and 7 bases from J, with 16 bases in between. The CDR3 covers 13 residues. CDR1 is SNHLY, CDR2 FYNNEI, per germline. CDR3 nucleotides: TGTGCCAGCATACTGACGGACCAGGGTGGCTACACCTTC. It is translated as CASILTDQGGYTF.

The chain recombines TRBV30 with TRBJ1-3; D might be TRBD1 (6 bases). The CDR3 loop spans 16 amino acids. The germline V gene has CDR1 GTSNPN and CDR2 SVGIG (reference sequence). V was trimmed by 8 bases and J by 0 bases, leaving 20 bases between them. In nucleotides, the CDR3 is TGTGCCGGGGGGACAAGTAGTCTTAGCTCTGGAAACACCATATATTTT. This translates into CAGGTSSLSSGNTIYF.

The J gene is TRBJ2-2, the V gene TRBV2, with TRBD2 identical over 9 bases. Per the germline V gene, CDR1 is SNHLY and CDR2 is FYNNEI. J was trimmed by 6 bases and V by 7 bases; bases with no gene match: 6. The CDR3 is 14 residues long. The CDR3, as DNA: TGTGCCAGCATAGGGACTAGCTCTTCCGGGGAGCTGTTTTTT. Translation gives CASIGTSSSGELFF.

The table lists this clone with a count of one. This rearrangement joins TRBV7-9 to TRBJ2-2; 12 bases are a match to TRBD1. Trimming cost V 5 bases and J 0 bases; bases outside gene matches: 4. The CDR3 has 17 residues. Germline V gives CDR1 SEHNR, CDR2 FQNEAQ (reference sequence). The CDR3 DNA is TGTGCCAGCAGCCGGGACAGGGGGCTGGCGAACACCGGGGAGCTGTTTTTT. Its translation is CASSRDRGLANTGELFF.

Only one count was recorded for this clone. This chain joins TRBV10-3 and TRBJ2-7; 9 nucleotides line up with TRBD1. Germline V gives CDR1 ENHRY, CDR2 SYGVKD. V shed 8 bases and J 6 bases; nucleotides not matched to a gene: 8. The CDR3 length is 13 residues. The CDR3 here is CAIGPGTGSEQYV. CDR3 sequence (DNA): TGTGCCATCGGCCCCGGGACAGGGAGCGAGCAGTACGTC.

CDR3 in DNA: TGTGCCACCAGCAGACCAGACAGATTAGAGACCCAGTACTTC. Protein: CATSRPDRLETQYF. This rearrangement joins TRBV15 to TRBJ2-5, with D tentatively TRBD1 (5 bases). Per germline, CDR1 LNHNV and CDR2 YYDKDF (reference sequence). V lost 2 bases and J 4 bases, leaving 11 bases between the germline ends. The CDR3 loop spans 14 amino acids.

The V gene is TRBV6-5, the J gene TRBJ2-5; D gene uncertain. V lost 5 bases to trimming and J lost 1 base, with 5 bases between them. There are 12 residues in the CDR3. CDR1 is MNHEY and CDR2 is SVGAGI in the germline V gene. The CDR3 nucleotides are TGTGCCAGCAGTCGACTCCAAGAGACCCAGTACTTC. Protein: CASSRLQETQYF.

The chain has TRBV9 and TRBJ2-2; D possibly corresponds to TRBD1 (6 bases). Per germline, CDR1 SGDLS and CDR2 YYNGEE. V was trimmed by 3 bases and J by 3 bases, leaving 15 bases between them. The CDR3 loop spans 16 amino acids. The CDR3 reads CASSAPGDLYTGELFF. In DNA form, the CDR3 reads TGTGCCAGCAGCGCTCCAGGGGACCTTTACACCGGGGAGCTGTTTTTT.

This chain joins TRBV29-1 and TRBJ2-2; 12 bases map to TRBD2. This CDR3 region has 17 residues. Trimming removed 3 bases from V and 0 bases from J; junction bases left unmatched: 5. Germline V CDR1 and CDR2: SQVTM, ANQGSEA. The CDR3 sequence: CSVDCGTSGSNTGELFF. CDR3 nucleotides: TGCAGCGTTGATTGCGGGACTAGCGGGTCGAACACCGGGGAGCTGTTTTTT.

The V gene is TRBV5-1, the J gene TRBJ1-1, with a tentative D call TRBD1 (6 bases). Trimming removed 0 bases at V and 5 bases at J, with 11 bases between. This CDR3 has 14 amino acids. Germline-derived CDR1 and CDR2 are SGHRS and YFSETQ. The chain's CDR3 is CASSLGAQGTEAFF. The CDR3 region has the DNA TGCGCCAGCAGCTTGGGGGCGCAGGGGACTGAAGCTTTCTTT.